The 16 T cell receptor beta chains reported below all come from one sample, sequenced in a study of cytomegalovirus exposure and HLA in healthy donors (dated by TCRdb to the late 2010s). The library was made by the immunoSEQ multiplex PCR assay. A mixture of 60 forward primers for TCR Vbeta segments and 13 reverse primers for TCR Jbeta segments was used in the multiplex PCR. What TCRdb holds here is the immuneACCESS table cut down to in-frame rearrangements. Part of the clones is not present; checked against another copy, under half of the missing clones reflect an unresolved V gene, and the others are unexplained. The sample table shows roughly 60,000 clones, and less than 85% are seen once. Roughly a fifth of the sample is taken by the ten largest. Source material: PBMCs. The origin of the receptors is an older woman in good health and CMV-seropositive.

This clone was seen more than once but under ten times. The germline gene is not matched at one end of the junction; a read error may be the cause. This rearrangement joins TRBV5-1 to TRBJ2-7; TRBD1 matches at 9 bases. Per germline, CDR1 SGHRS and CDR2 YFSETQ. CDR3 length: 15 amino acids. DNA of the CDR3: TGTGCCAGCAGCTCCCGGGGACAGGGAAACTACGAGCAGTACTTC. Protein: CASSSRGQGNYEQYF.

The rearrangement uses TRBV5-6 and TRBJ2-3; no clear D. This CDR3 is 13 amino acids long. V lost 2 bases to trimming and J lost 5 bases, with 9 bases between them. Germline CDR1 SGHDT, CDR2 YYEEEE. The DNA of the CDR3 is TGTGCCAGCAGCTTTTCCACGGTAGATACGCAGTATTTT. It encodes CASSFSTVDTQYF.

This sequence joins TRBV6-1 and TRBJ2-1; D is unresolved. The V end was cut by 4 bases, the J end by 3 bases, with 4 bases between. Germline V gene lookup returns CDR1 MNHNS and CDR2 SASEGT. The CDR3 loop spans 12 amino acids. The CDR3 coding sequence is TGTGCCAGCAGTGTATTCTACAATGAGCAGTTCTTC. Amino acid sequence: CASSVFYNEQFF.

The CDR3 is CASSLVTSGGQETQYF. The CDR3, as DNA: TGCGCCAGCAGCTTGGTTACTAGCGGGGGACAAGAGACCCAGTACTTC. The chain links TRBV5-1 to TRBJ2-5; 11 bases are shared with TRBD2. V shed 0 bases, J shed 2 bases, and the junction held 3 bases outside the gene matches. The CDR3 contains 16 residues. Germline loops: CDR1 SGHRS, CDR2 YFSETQ.

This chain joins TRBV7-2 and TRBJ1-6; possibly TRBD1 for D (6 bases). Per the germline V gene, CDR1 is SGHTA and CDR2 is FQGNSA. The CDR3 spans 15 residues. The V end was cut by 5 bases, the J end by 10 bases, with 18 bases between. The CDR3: CASSQDSLPISPLHF. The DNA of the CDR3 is TGTGCCAGCAGCCAGGACAGTCTTCCAATCTCACCCCTCCACTTT.

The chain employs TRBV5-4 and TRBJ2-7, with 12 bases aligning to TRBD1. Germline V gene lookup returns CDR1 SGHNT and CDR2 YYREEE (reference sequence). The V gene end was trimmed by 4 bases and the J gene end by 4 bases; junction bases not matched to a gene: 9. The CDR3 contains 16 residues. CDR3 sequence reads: CASSQGQGANFYEQYF. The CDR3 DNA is TGTGCCAGCAGCCAGGGACAGGGGGCGAATTTTTACGAGCAGTACTTC.

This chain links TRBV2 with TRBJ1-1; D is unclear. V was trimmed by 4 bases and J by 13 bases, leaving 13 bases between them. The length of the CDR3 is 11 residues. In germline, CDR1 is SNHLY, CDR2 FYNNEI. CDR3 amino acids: CASSGSSTVFF. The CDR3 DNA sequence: TGTGCCAGCAGTGGCTCATCAACGGTTTTCTTT.

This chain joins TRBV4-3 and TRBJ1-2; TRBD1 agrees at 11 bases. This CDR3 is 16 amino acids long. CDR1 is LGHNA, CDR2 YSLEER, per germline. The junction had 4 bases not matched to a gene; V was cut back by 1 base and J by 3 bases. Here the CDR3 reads CASSQAGTGGHYGYTF. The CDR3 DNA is TGCGCCAGCAGCCAAGCAGGGACAGGGGGGCACTATGGCTACACCTTC.

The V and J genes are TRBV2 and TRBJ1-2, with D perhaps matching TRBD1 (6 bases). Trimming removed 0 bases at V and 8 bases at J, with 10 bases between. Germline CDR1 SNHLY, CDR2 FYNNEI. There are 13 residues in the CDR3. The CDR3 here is CASSEARTDGYTF. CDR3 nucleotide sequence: TGTGCCAGCAGTGAAGCCCGGACAGACGGCTACACCTTC.

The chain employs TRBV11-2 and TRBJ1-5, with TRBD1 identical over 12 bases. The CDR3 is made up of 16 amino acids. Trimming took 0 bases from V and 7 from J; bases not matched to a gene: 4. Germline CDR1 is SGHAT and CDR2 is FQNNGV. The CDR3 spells CASSLDGGQGAQPQHF. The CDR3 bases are TGTGCCAGCAGCTTAGATGGGGGACAGGGGGCCCAGCCCCAGCATTTT.

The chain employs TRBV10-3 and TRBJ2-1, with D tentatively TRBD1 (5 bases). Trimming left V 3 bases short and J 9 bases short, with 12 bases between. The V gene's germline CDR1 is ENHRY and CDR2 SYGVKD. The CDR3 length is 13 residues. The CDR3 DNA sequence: TGTGCCATCAGTGATCCCAAGGGGTTTGAGCAGTTCTTC. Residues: CAISDPKGFEQFF.

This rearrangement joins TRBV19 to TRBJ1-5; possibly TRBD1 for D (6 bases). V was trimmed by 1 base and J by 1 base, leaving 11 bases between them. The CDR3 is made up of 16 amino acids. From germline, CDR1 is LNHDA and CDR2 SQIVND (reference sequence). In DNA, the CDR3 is TGTGCCAGTAGTATAGGACAGGCAGGGAGCAATCAGCCCCAGCATTTT. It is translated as CASSIGQAGSNQPQHF. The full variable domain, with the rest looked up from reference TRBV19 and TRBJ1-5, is DGGITQSPKYLFRKEGQNVTLSCEQNLNHDAMYWYRQDPGQGLRLIYYSQIVNDFQKGDIAEGYSVSREKKESFPLTVTSAQKNPTAFYLCASSIGQAGSNQPQHFGDGTRLSIL.

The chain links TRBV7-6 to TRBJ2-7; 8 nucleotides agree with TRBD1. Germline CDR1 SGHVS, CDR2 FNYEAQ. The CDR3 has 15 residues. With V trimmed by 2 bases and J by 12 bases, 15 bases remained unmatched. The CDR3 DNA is TGTGCCAGCAGCTTAATTAACCAGGGGGCATCGAGTCTGTACTTC. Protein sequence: CASSLINQGASSLYF. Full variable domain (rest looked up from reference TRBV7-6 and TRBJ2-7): GAGVSQSPRYKVTKRGQDVALRCDPISGHVSLYWYRQALGQGPEFLTYFNYEAQQDKSGLPNDRFSAERPEGSISTLTIQRTEQRDSAMYRCASSLINQGASSLYFGPGTRLTVT.

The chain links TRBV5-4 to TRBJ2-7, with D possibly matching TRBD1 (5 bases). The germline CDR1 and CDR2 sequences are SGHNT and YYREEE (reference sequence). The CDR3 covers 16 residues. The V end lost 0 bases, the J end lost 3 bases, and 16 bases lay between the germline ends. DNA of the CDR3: TGTGCCAGCAGCTTGGGGGGTGACAGAGCCCTCTACGAGCAGTACTTC. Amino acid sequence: CASSLGGDRALYEQYF.

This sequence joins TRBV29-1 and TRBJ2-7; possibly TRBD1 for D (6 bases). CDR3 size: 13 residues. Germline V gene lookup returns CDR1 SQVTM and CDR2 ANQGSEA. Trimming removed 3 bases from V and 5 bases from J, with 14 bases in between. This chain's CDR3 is CSVDQGKRNEQYF. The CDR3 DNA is TGCAGCGTTGACCAGGGGAAGAGAAACGAGCAGTACTTC.

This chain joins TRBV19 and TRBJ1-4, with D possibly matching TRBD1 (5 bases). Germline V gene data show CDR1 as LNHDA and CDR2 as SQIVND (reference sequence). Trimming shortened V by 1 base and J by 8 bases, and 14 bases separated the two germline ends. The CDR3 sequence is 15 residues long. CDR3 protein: CASSIGRGIGEKLFF. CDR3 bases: TGTGCCAGTAGTATAGGTCGGGGGATCGGGGAAAAACTGTTTTTT.